Listed here is a single T cell receptor beta chain. The target antigen is unknown. Second doses were pooled across both intervals (about 4 or about 12 weeks). The sample belongs to a study of T cell responses to AZD1222 COVID-19 vaccine. J lost 4 bases, V lost 0 bases, and 3 bases had no gene match. The CDR3 has 15 amino acids. Germline CDR1 SGHRS, CDR2 YFSETQ. This table comes from immunoSEQ multiplex PCR, and its TCRdb copy is limited to in-frame clones, with some not included. The table records around 45,000 clones, roughly 87% of them present only once. Study-wide findings and caveats: Just six or seven AZD1222 recipients tested seropositive at baseline.

The receptor was derived from an adult who received the AZD1222 COVID-19 vaccine. The starting material was peripheral blood, obtained 28 days after the second AZD1222 dose. The V call is TRBV5-1, the J call TRBJ2-2, with 7 bases matching TRBD1. CDR3 nucleotide sequence: TGCGCCAGCAGCTTGGGACAGGGTTTCACCGGGGAGCTGTTTTTT. Translated: CASSLGQGFTGELFF.